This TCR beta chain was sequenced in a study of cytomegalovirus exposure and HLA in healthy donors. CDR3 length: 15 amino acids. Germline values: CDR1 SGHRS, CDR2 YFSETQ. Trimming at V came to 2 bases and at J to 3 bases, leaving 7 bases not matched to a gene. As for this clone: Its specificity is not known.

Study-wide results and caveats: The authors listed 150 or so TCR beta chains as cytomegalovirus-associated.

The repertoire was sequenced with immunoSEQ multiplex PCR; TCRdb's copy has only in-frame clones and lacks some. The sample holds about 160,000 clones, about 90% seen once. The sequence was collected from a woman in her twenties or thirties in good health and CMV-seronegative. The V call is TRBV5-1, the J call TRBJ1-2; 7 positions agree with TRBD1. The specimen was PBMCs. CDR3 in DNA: TGCGCCAGCAGCTTACAGGGGTCCGAGGACTATGGCTACACCTTC. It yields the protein CASSLQGSEDYGYTF.